The table lists the clone carrying this TCR beta chain with a count of one. Its antigen remains unidentified. Method: immunoSEQ multiplex PCR; TCRdb's copy keeps in-frame clones and lacks some. This sample yields 50,000 to 75,000 clones, of which more than 85% are seen a single time; 15% to 20% belongs to the top ten. This record comes from a study of OX40 agonist ivuxolimab in advanced cancers. Study context: From about 23 to 85 years was the age range, with a mean of around 54 years, and 65% to 90% were male. General observations from the study: The work left the antigen specificity of expanded peripheral T cells undetermined.

Trimming took off 0 bases at V and 7 bases at J, with 10 bases between the two ends. The CDR3 contains 14 residues. Germline-derived CDR1 and CDR2 are MGHRA and YSYEKL. This specimen consisted of CD4+ or CD8+ T cells sorted from blood, obtained in a trial of the OX40 agonist ivuxolimab. The rearrangement uses TRBV4-1 and TRBJ1-5; no clear D. This TCR derives from an adult with an advanced solid tumor such as melanoma, head and neck, liver or kidney cancer. The CDR3 region is CASSQDGNPQPQHF. As DNA, the CDR3 is TGCGCCAGCAGCCAAGATGGAAATCCACAGCCCCAGCATTTT.